The T cell receptor beta chain described here comes from a study of T cell responses to AZD1222 COVID-19 vaccine. J lost 3 bases, V lost 3 bases, and 5 bases had no gene match. The V gene's germline CDR1 is SGDLS and CDR2 YYNGEE. This CDR3 is built from 14 residues. TCRdb's table, derived via immunoSEQ multiplex PCR, lists solely in-frame clones and lacks some. The sample contains over 85,000 clones, approximately 89% of which appear only once. The starting material was peripheral blood, obtained 28 days after the second AZD1222 dose. The rearrangement uses TRBV9 and TRBJ1-1, with 7 bases fitting TRBD1. The receptor comes from an adult who received the AZD1222 COVID-19 vaccine. CDR3 coding DNA: TGTGCCAGCAGCGCACAGACAGGGTACACTGAAGCTTTCTTT. Translation: CASSAQTGYTEAFF.